The T cell receptor (beta chain) described here comes from a study of blood T cell repertoires in COVID-19. As for the study in general: Acute and convalescent COVID-19 specimens originated in the United States, Italy and Spain. T cells, B-cell-depleted T cells, or PBMCs supplied cDNA or gDNA.

In the authors' workflow: Estimation of nucleated cell counts was performed using reference gene primer amplification. Assay used: immunoSEQ multiplex PCR; TCRdb lists only in-frame clones, some missing. V and J calls and clone size are given by that table; D and trimming were obtained from the DNA. The profile covers roughly 670,000 clones, with over 80% appearing a single time and about 0.26% taken by the ten largest. The receptor's source is a young woman with acute or convalescent COVID-19. The sequenced sample consisted of peripheral blood.

The CDR3 loop is CASSTVPGQGTEQFF. CDR3 bases: TGTGCCAGCTCAACGGTCCCGGGACAGGGTACGGAGCAGTTCTTC. The V call is TRBV18, the J call TRBJ2-1, with 9 nucleotides matching TRBD1. V lost 5 bases to trimming and J lost 10 bases; unmatched junction nucleotides: 12. Germline values: CDR1 KGHSH, CDR2 LQKENI. This CDR3 is built from 15 residues. Filled out from reference TRBV18 and TRBJ2-1, the complete variable domain reads NAGVMQNPRHLVRRRGQEARLRCSPMKGHSHVYWYRQLPEEGLKFMVYLQKENIIDESGMPKERFSAEFPKEGPSILRIQQVVRGDSAAYFCASSTVPGQGTEQFFGPGTRLTVL.